One sample yielded the 2 T cell receptor beta chains listed below, sequenced in a study of beta chain features in type 1 diabetes. Expressed TCRB transcripts were sequenced because the isolated RNA had all been reverse transcribed beforehand. Assay used: immunoSEQ multiplex PCR; TCRdb lists only in-frame clones, some missing. This table has about 360,000 clones, around 12% appearing once. The sequencing input was naive CD4+ T cells from blood. The receptors were gathered from a man aged 18 to 30 in good health.

CDR3 protein: CASSQADRVEQYF. The CDR3 DNA follows: TGCGCCAGCAGCCAAGCCGACAGGGTCGAGCAGTACTTC. V and J are TRBV4-1 and TRBJ2-7, with 7 bases aligning to TRBD1. Germline V gives CDR1 MGHRA, CDR2 YSYEKL. V lost 1 base to trimming and J lost 6 bases; unmatched junction nucleotides: 3. The CDR3 has 13 residues.

V usage is TRBV7-2 and J usage is TRBJ1-1, with a possible D match to TRBD1 (6 bases). Trimming cost V 2 bases and J 5 bases, with 12 bases left between them. The CDR3 is made up of 14 amino acids. CDR1 and CDR2 from the germline V gene are SGHTA and FQGNSA. CDR3 region: CASSLPGARTEAFF. The DNA for the CDR3 is TGTGCCAGCAGCTTACCAGGGGCGAGGACTGAAGCTTTCTTT.